This T cell receptor beta chain was sequenced for a study of T-cell reconstitution after alpha-beta-depleted transplantation in children. This clonotype has a single count. This CDR3 contains 19 residues. In germline, CDR1 is SGHVS, CDR2 FQNEAQ. V dropped 1 base and J dropped 5 bases, with 24 bases sitting between them. Using unique molecular identifiers, the investigators prepared the TCRbeta library. Each CDR3 protein gets one entry after TCRdb re-called the PCR reads with MiXCR. The sample includes about 640,000 distinct CDR3 sequences, about 15% of them seen just once. The specimen was PBMCs from the stem cell graft donor, collected from the stem cell graft. This sequence was found in a human donor who donated a stem cell graft to a child with acute myeloid leukemia. The chain uses TRBV7-8 and TRBJ2-1; D is possibly TRBD2 (7 bases). The CDR3, as DNA: TGTGCCAGCAGCTTAGAAGGGGGGGGGCTCCCCATCTCGAACAATGAGCAGTTCTTC. It is translated as CASSLEGGGLPISNNEQFF.